The entry below describes one TCR beta chain. The record originates from a study of blood T cell repertoires in COVID-19. Libraries were prepared by immunoSEQ multiplex PCR; TCRdb keeps only in-frame clonotypes and omits some of them. There are around 250,000 clones in the sample; more than 85% occur only once, and approximately 2.7% lies in the top ten. With 5 bases clipped from V and 1 base from J, the junction kept 11 bases outside the gene matches. Germline loops: CDR1 MNHEY, CDR2 SVGEGT. The CDR3 contains 17 residues. The sequencing input was PBMCs or T cells enriched from blood (not recorded which). The sequence was collected from a man in his forties or fifties who had been exposed to COVID-19. The V and J genes are TRBV6-2 or TRBV6-3 and TRBJ2-7; 10 bases fit TRBD1. DNA of the CDR3: TGTGCCAGCAGTGGAACCCCCGGGACAGGGGTTTCCTACGAGCAGTACTTC. Translating it yields CASSGTPGTGVSYEQYF.